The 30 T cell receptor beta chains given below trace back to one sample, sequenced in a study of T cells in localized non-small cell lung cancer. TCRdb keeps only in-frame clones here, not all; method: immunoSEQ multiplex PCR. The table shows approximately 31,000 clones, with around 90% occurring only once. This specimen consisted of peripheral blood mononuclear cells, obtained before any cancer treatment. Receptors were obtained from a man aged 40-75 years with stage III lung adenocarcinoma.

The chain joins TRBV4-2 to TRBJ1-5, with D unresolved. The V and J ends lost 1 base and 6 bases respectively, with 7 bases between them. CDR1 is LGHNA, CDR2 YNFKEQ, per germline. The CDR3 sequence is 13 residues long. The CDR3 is CASSQGEGQPQHF. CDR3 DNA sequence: TGTGCCAGCAGCCAAGGGGAAGGTCAGCCCCAGCATTTT.

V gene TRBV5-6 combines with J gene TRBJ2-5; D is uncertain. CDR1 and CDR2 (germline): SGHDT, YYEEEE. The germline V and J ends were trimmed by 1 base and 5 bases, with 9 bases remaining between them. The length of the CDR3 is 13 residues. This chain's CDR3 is CASSLSGGETQYF. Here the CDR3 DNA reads TGTGCCAGCAGCTTGAGTGGTGGGGAGACCCAGTACTTC.

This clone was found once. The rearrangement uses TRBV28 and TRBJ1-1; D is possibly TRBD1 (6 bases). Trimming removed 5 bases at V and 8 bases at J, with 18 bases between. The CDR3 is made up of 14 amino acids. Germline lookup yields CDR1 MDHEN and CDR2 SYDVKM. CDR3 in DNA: TGTGCCAGCAGTGGGGGACAACAGAGACCAGAAGCTTTCTTT. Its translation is CASSGGQQRPEAFF.

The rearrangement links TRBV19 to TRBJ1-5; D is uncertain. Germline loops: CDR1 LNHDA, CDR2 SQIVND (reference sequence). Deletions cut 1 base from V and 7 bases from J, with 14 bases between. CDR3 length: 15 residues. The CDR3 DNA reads TGTGCCAGTAGTATAGGCAGAGGGTACGGGCAGCCCCAGCATTTT. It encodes CASSIGRGYGQPQHF.

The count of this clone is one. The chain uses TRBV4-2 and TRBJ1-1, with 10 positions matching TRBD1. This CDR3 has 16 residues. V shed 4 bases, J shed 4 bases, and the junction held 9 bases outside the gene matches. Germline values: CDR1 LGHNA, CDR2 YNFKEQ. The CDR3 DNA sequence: TGTGCCAGCAGCCCTGGACAGGGGGTTCTAGGCACTGAAGCTTTCTTT. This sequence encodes CASSPGQGVLGTEAFF.

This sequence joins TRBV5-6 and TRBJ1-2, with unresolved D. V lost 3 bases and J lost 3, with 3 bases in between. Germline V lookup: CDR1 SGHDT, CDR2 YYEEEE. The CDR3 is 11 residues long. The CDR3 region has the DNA TGTGCCAGCAGCTGGTACTATGGCTACACCTTC. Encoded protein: CASSWYYGYTF.

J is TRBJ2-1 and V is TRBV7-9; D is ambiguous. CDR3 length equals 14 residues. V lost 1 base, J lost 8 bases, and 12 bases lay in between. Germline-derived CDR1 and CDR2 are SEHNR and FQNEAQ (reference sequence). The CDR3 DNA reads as TGTGCCAGCAGCTTAGAATCTTATTTGGATGAGCAGTTCTTC. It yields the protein CASSLESYLDEQFF.

CDR3 region: CASSELGTGDGYTF. CDR3 sequence (DNA): TGTGCCAGCAGCGAGCTTGGGACAGGGGATGGCTACACCTTC. The rearrangement links TRBV7-9 to TRBJ1-2, with TRBD1 matching over 10 bases. The CDR3 is 14 amino acids. In germline, CDR1 is SEHNR, CDR2 FQNEAQ (reference sequence). V was pared by 5 bases and J by 6 bases, with 6 bases of the junction left unmatched. The whole variable domain, filled in from reference TRBV7-9 and TRBJ1-2, reads DTGVSQNPRHKITKRGQNVTFRCDPISEHNRLYWYRQTLGQGPEFLTYFQNEAQLEKSRLLSDRFSAERPKGSFSTLEIQRTEQGDSAMYLCASSELGTGDGYTFGSGTRLTVV.

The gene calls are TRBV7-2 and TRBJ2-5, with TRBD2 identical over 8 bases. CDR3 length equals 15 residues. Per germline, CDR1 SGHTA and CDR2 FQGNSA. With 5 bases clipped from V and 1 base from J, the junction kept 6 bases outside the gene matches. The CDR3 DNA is TGTGCCAGCAGCACAAGTGGGACTAGCCAAGAGACCCAGTACTTC. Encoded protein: CASSTSGTSQETQYF.

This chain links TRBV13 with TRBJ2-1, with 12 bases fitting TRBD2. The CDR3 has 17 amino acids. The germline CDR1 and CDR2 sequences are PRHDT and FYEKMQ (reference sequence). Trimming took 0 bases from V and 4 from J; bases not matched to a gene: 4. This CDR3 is CASSLGLAGGLYNEQFF. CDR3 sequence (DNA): TGTGCCAGCAGCTTAGGACTAGCGGGGGGCCTGTACAATGAGCAGTTCTTC.

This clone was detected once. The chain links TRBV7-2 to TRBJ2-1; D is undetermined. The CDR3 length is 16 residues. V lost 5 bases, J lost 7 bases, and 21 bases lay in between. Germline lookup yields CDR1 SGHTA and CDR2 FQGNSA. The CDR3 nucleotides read TGTGCCAGCAGCCCCCACTCCCCGTCCACTTCGAATGAGCAGTTCTTC. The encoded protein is CASSPHSPSTSNEQFF.

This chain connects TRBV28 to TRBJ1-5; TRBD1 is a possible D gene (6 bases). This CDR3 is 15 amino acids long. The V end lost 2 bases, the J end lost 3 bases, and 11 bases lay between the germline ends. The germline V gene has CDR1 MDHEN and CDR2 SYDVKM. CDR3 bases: TGTGCCAGCAGTTTAGCCCGGGACAACAATCAGCCCCAGCATTTT. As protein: CASSLARDNNQPQHF.

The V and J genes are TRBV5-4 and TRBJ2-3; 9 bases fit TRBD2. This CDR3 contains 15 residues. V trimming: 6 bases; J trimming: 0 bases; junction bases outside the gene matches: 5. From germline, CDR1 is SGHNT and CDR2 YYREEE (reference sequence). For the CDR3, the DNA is TGTGCCAGCAACAGCGGGGGGTCTAGCACAGATACGCAGTATTTT. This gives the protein CASNSGGSSTDTQYF.

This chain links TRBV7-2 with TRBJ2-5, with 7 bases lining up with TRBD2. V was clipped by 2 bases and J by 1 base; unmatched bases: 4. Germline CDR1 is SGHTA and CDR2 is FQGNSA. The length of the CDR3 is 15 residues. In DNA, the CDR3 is TGTGCCAGCAGCTTATCCCGGGGGGTCCAAGAGACCCAGTACTTC. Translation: CASSLSRGVQETQYF.

The CDR3 DNA follows: TGTGCCAGCTCACCCGGGCAGGGCTATCAGCCCCAGCATTTT. It yields the protein CASSPGQGYQPQHF. This chain connects TRBV18 to TRBJ1-5, with TRBD1 as a possible D gene (5 bases). CDR1 and CDR2 from the germline V gene are KGHSH and LQKENI. This CDR3 spans 14 amino acids. The V end lost 3 bases, the J end lost 5 bases, and 11 bases lay between the germline ends.

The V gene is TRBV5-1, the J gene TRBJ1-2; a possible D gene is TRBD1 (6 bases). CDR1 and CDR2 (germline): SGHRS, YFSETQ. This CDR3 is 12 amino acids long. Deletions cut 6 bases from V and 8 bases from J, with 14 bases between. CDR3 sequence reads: CASKGGNKGYTF. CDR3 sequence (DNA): TGCGCCAGCAAGGGGGGCAATAAAGGCTACACCTTC.

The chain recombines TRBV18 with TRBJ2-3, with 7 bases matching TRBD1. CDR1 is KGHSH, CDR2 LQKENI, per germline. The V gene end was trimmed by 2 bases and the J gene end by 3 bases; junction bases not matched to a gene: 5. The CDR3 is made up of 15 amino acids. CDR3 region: CASSPRGTETDTQYF. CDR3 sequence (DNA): TGTGCCAGCTCACCAAGAGGGACAGAGACAGATACGCAGTATTTT.

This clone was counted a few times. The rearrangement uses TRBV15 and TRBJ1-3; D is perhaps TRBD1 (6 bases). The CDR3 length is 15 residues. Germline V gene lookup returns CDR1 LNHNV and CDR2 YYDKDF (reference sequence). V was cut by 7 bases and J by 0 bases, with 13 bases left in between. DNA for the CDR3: TGTGCCACCACCACGGACAGCCGCTCTGGAAACACCATATATTTT. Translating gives CATTTDSRSGNTIYF.

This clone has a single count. The DNA for the CDR3 is TGTGCCAGCAGCCTCGCGGCGGGGTCCCACGAGCAGTACTTC. Its translation: CASSLAAGSHEQYF. The V and J genes are TRBV11-2 and TRBJ2-7; a weak D match, TRBD2 (6 bases). The CDR3 is 14 residues long. CDR1 SGHAT and CDR2 FQNNGV come from the germline V gene. The V and J ends lost 5 bases and 5 bases respectively, with 16 bases between them. Combining the CDR3 with reference TRBV11-2 and TRBJ2-7 gives the whole variable domain EAGVAQSPRYKIIEKRQSVAFWCNPISGHATLYWYQQILGQGPKLLIQFQNNGVVDDSQLPKDRFSAERLKGVDSTLKIQPAKLEDSAVYLCASSLAAGSHEQYFGPGTRLTVT.

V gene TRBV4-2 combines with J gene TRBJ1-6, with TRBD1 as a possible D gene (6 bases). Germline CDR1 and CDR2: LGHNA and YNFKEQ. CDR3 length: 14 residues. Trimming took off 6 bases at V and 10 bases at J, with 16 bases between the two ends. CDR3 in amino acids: CASSVQGSQSPLHF. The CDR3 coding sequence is TGTGCCAGCAGTGTACAGGGAAGTCAATCACCCCTCCACTTT.

The CDR3 bases are TGTGCCAGCCGCGGACCCGCCTCCTACGAGCAGTACTTC. It is translated as CASRGPASYEQYF. The rearrangement uses TRBV28 and TRBJ2-7; D gene unclear. The CDR3 contains 13 residues. The ends were cut back, 8 bases at V and 0 bases at J, with 11 bases in the middle. Germline V gives CDR1 MDHEN, CDR2 SYDVKM. The whole variable domain, filled in from reference TRBV28 and TRBJ2-7, reads DVKVTQSSRYLVKRTGEKVFLECVQDMDHENMFWYRQDPGLGLRLIYFSYDVKMKEKGDIPEGYSVSREKKERFSLILESASTNQTSMYLCASRGPASYEQYFGPGTRLTVT.

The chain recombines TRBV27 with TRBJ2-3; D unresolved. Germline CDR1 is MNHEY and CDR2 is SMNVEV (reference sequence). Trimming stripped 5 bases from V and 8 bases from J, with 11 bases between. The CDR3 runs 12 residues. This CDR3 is CASSPIGATQYF. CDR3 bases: TGTGCCAGCAGTCCCATCGGCGCTACGCAGTATTTT.

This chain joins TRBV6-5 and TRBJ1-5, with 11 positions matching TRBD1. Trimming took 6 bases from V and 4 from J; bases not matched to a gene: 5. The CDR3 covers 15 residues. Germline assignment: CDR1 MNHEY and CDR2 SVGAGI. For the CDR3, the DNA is TGTGCCAGCAGGAGGGACAGGGGGACGAATCAGCCCCAGCATTTT. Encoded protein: CASRRDRGTNQPQHF.

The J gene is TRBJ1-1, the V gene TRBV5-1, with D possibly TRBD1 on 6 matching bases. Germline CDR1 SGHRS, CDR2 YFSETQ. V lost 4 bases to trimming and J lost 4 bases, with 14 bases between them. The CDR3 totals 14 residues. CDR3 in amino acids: CASSRAGQTTEAFF. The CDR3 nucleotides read TGCGCCAGCAGCCGAGCCGGACAGACCACTGAAGCTTTCTTT.

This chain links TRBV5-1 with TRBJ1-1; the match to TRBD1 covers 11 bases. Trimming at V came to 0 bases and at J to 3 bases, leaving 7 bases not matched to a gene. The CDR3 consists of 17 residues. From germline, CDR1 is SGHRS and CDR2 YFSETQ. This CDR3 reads CASSLAPRDRGDTEAFF. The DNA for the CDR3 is TGCGCCAGCAGCTTGGCCCCCAGGGACAGGGGGGACACTGAAGCTTTCTTT.

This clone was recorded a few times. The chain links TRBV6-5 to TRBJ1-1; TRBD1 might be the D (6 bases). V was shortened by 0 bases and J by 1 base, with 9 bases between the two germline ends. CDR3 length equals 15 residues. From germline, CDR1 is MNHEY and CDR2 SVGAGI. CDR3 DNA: TGTGCCAGCAGTTACTCTCCCAGGGGGAACACTGAAGCTTTCTTT. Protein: CASSYSPRGNTEAFF.

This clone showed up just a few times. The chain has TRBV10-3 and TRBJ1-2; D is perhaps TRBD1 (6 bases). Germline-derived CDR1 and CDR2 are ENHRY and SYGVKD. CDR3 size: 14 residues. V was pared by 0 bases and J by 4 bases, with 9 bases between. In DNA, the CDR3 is TGTGCCATCAGTGAGTCGGTGGGGGCCTATGGCTACACCTTC. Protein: CAISESVGAYGYTF.

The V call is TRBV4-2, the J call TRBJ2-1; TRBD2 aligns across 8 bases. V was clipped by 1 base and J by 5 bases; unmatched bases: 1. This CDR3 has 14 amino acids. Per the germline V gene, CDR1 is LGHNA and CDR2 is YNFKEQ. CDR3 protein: CASSQGTSNNEQFF. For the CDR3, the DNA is TGTGCCAGCAGCCAAGGGACTAGCAACAATGAGCAGTTCTTC.

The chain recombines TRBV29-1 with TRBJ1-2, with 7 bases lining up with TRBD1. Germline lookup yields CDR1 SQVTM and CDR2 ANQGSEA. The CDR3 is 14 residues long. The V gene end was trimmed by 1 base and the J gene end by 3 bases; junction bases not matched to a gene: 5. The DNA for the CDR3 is TGCAGCGTTGAAGCGAGGGGGCTGGACTATGGCTACACCTTC. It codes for CSVEARGLDYGYTF. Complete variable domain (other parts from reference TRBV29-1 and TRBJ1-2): SAVISQKPSRDICQRGTSLTIQCQVDSQVTMMFWYRQQPGQSLTLIATANQGSEATYESGFVIDKFPISRPNLTFSTLTVSNMSPEDSSIYLCSVEARGLDYGYTFGSGTRLTVV.

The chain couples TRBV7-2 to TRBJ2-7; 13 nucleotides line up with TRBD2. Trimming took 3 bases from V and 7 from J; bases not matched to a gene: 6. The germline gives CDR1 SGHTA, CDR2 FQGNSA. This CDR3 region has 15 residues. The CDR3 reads CASSLGTSGVYEQYF. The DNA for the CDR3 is TGTGCCAGCAGCTTGGGGACTAGCGGGGTTTATGAGCAGTACTTC.